This record covers a single T cell receptor (beta chain). The table came from immunoSEQ multiplex PCR; TCRdb's copy has only in-frame clones and leaves some out. The sample comprises 130,000 or so clones, 70% to 90% of which are singletons, and roughly 2% rests with the top ten. The data were taken from a study of cytomegalovirus exposure and HLA in healthy donors. Germline V gene lookup returns CDR1 SQVTM and CDR2 ANQGSEA. The CDR3 is made up of 12 amino acids. Trimming took 6 bases from V and 3 from J, leaving 9 bases between them. Sequencing used PBMCs. V is TRBV29-1 and J is TRBJ2-1, with D possibly TRBD1 on 5 matching bases. This clonotype was obtained from a woman aged 25 to 39 in good health and CMV-seronegative. The CDR3 region has the DNA TGCAGCGTGTGGGGCGGCTACAATGAGCAGTTCTTC. Encoded protein: CSVWGGYNEQFF.